The 17 T cell receptor beta chains presented below share a single source sample, sequenced in a study of blood T cell repertoires in COVID-19. The method was immunoSEQ multiplex PCR; TCRdb's version includes in-frame clones alone and lacks a portion of them. The repertoire has roughly 140,000 clones, about 86% of them found once; the top ten carry 7% to 10%. The sequenced sample was peripheral blood. These receptors came from a human donor in a cohort sampled during active COVID-19.

V and J are TRBV2 and TRBJ2-5, with D unresolved. The germline V gene encodes CDR1 SNHLY and CDR2 FYNNEI. CDR3 length equals 12 residues. The ends were cut back, 7 bases at V and 4 bases at J, with 10 bases in the middle. CDR3 amino acids: CASISTGETQYF. CDR3 sequence (DNA): TGTGCCAGCATTTCTACTGGAGAGACCCAGTACTTC.

The chain recombines TRBV9 with TRBJ2-3; D is unresolved. Trimming stripped 0 bases from V and 4 bases from J, with 9 bases between. CDR3 length: 14 residues. Germline V gene lookup returns CDR1 SGDLS and CDR2 YYNGEE. The CDR3 nucleotides read TGTGCCAGCAGCGTAGGGAGTGGCGCAGATACGCAGTATTTT. It is translated as CASSVGSGADTQYF.

This clone was counted a few times. The V call is TRBV7-2, the J call TRBJ1-6; D unresolved. CDR1 is SGHTA and CDR2 is FQGNSA in the germline V gene. Deletions cut 3 bases from V and 6 bases from J, with 9 bases between. CDR3 length: 14 residues. Here the CDR3 DNA reads TGTGCCAGCAGCTTCGCGGGTGGTAATTCACCCCTCCACTTT. The encoded protein is CASSFAGGNSPLHF.

The table lists this clone with a few counts. The rearrangement links TRBV9 to TRBJ1-4, with D perhaps TRBD1 (6 bases). The CDR3 contains 16 residues. The germline gives CDR1 SGDLS, CDR2 YYNGEE. V gave up 0 bases and J gave up 2 bases, with 11 bases separating them. The CDR3 DNA follows: TGTGCCAGCAGCGTAGCTGGACAGCCTACTAATGAAAAACTGTTTTTT. This gives the protein CASSVAGQPTNEKLFF.

This clone appeared a single time. This chain joins TRBV19 and TRBJ2-5; D might be TRBD2 (6 bases). CDR1 LNHDA and CDR2 SQIVND come from the germline V gene (reference sequence). Trimming stripped 5 bases from V and 5 bases from J, with 15 bases between. The CDR3 contains 14 residues. The CDR3 region is CASSRDGGGETQYF. The CDR3, as DNA: TGTGCCAGTAGTCGGGACGGGGGTGGTGAGACCCAGTACTTC.

CDR3 in amino acids: CASNSRTGNYNEQFF. The CDR3 bases are TGTGCCAGCAACTCCAGGACAGGGAATTACAATGAGCAGTTCTTC. The chain joins TRBV2 to TRBJ2-1; TRBD1 matches 8 bases. With V trimmed by 7 bases and J by 4 bases, 9 bases remained unmatched. The CDR3 totals 15 residues. Germline V lookup: CDR1 SNHLY, CDR2 FYNNEI.

The chain joins TRBV28 to TRBJ2-5; possibly TRBD1 for D (6 bases). The germline V gene has CDR1 MDHEN and CDR2 SYDVKM. V shed 5 bases and J shed 4 bases, with 14 bases lying between them. The CDR3 contains 14 residues. CDR3: CASSAPGVGETQYF. CDR3 nucleotide sequence: TGTGCCAGCAGTGCCCCAGGGGTAGGAGAGACCCAGTACTTC.

This clone was observed a single time. This sequence joins TRBV18 and TRBJ2-7, with TRBD1 identical over 8 bases. Germline V CDR1 and CDR2: KGHSH, LQKENI. The CDR3 spans 15 residues. V shed 4 bases and J 2 bases; nucleotides not matched to a gene: 7. CDR3 residues: CASSLQDRAPYEQYF. CDR3 bases: TGTGCCAGCTCACTACAGGACAGGGCCCCCTACGAGCAGTACTTC.

The chain recombines TRBV9 with TRBJ2-7; D possibly corresponds to TRBD2 (7 bases). V was cut by 0 bases and J by 7 bases, with 14 bases left in between. CDR3 length: 14 residues. The germline gives CDR1 SGDLS, CDR2 YYNGEE. CDR3 sequence (DNA): TGTGCCAGCAGCGTAGAAGTTAGGGGGGGAGAGCAGTACTTC. It translates to CASSVEVRGGEQYF.

The rearrangement links TRBV11-3 to TRBJ2-1; 8 bases are shared with TRBD2. CDR3 length: 15 residues. V trimming: 1 base; J trimming: 7 bases; junction bases outside the gene matches: 6. Germline-derived CDR1 and CDR2 are SGHNT and YENEEA. CDR3 region: CASSLGSGTKNEQFF. CDR3 in DNA: TGTGCCAGCAGCTTAGGTAGCGGGACGAAGAATGAGCAGTTCTTC.

The J gene is TRBJ1-4, the V gene TRBV4-1; TRBD1 agrees at 9 bases. The CDR3 length is 18 residues. CDR1 and CDR2 from the germline V gene are MGHRA and YSYEKL. After removal of 0 bases from V and 0 bases from J, the junction contained 5 bases not matched to a gene. The CDR3 nucleotides are TGCGCCAGCAGCCAAGATACGGGACAGGGCTCAACTAATGAAAAACTGTTTTTT. It specifies CASSQDTGQGSTNEKLFF.

The genes are TRBV4-3 and TRBJ2-1, with unresolved D. Germline CDR1 and CDR2: LGHNA and YSLEER. V lost 4 bases and J lost 0, with 4 bases in between. The CDR3 contains 13 residues. For the CDR3, the DNA is TGCGCCAGCAGCCCGAGCTCCTACAATGAGCAGTTCTTC. This sequence encodes CASSPSSYNEQFF.

The rearrangement uses TRBV5-6 and TRBJ2-2; a weak D match, TRBD1 (5 bases). CDR1 and CDR2 (germline): SGHDT, YYEEEE. The CDR3 consists of 15 residues. The V and J ends lost 2 bases and 4 bases respectively, with 12 bases between them. DNA for the CDR3: TGTGCCAGCAGCTTTGACCGCAGGGTCACCGGGGAGCTGTTTTTT. As protein: CASSFDRRVTGELFF. Together with reference TRBV5-6 and TRBJ2-2, the CDR3 gives the full variable domain: DAGVTQSPTHLIKTRGQQVTLRCSPKSGHDTVSWYQQALGQGPQFIFQYYEEEERQRGNFPDRFSGHQFPNYSSELNVNALLLGDSALYLCASSFDRRVTGELFFGEGSRLTVL.

The chain uses TRBV6-5 and TRBJ2-1; no clear D gene. Germline V gene sequence: CDR1 MNHEY, CDR2 SVGAGI. The CDR3 loop spans 15 amino acids. With 0 bases removed from V and 7 bases from J, the gap between germline ends came to 13 bases. This CDR3 reads CASSYSKTAGNEQFF. As DNA, the CDR3 is TGTGCCAGCAGTTACTCGAAGACTGCTGGGAATGAGCAGTTCTTC.

The V call is TRBV6-2 or TRBV6-3, the J call TRBJ2-1, with D possibly being TRBD2 (5 bases). The CDR3 spans 17 residues. Germline loops: CDR1 MNHEY, CDR2 SVGEGT. V was shortened by 6 bases and J by 5 bases, with 23 bases between the two germline ends. CDR3 loop: CASSRLLGRSGNNEQFF. The CDR3 DNA reads as TGTGCCAGCAGCAGGCTCCTTGGGAGATCGGGGAACAATGAGCAGTTCTTC.

The chain combines TRBV28 with TRBJ2-1; 9 positions agree with TRBD2. CDR3 size: 15 residues. With V trimmed by 2 bases and J by 4 bases, 3 bases remained unmatched. Germline V CDR1 and CDR2: MDHEN, SYDVKM. The CDR3 reads CASSLASGMYNEQFF. The DNA of the CDR3 is TGTGCCAGCAGTTTAGCTAGCGGGATGTACAATGAGCAGTTCTTC. The full variable domain, its missing parts supplied by reference TRBV28 and TRBJ2-1, is DVKVTQSSRYLVKRTGEKVFLECVQDMDHENMFWYRQDPGLGLRLIYFSYDVKMKEKGDIPEGYSVSREKKERFSLILESASTNQTSMYLCASSLASGMYNEQFFGPGTRLTVL.

The V and J genes are TRBV7-6 and TRBJ2-7; 9 bases agree with TRBD1. This CDR3 is 14 amino acids long. Germline CDR1 and CDR2: SGHVS and FNYEAQ. Unmatched junction bases numbered 5, after V lost 5 bases and J lost 3 bases. CDR3 residues: CASSPRQGDYEQYF. CDR3 coding DNA: TGTGCCAGCAGCCCACGACAGGGGGACTACGAGCAGTACTTC.